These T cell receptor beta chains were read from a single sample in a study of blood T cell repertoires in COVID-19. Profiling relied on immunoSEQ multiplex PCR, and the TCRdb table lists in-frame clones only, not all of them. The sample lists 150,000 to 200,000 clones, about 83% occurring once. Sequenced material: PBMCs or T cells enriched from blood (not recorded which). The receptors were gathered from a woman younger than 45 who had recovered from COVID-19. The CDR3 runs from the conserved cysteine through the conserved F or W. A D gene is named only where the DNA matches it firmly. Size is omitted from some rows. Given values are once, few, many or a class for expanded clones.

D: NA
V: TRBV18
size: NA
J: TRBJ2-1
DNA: TGTGCCAGCTCACCCTTTTCAGGGCACAATGAGCAGTTCTTC
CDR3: CASSPFSGHNEQFF

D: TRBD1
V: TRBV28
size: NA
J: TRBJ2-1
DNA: TGTGCCAGCAGTTTTCGGGACAGTTACAATGAGCAGTTCTTC
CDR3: CASSFRDSYNEQFF

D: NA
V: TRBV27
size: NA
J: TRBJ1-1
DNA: TGTGCCAGCAGTTTAAGCTTCGGGCAGGGATTCATGAACACTGAAGCTTTCTTT
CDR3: CASSLSFGQGFMNTEAFF

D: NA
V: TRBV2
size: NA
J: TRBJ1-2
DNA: TGTGCCAGCTCTGCTACAGGGAAAGCTAACTATGGCTACACCTTC
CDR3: CASSATGKANYGYTF

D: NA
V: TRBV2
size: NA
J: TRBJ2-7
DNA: TGTGCCAGCAGTGTAAGTGCGGGATACTACGAGCAGTACTTC
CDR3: CASSVSAGYYEQYF

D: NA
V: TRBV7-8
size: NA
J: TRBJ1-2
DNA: TGTGCCAGCAGCTTAAGCAGGGTCTCTCCCTATGGCTACACCTTC
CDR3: CASSLSRVSPYGYTF

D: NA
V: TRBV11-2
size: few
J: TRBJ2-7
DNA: TGTGCCAGCACCACCGGACCAGGGACCTACGAGCAGTACTTC
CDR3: CASTTGPGTYEQYF

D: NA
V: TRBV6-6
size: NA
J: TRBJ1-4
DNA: TGTGCCAGCAGTTACGTACAGGGACCTAATGAAAAACTGTTTTTT
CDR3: CASSYVQGPNEKLFF

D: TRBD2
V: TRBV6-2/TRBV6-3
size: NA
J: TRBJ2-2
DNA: TGTGCCAGCAGTGGGGGGGAGGGCGACACCGGGGAGCTGTTTTTT
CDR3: CASSGGEGDTGELFF

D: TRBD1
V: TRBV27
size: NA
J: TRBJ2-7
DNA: TGTGCCAGCAACAAGGGACAGGGGGCCCCCTACGAGCAGTACTTC
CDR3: CASNKGQGAPYEQYF

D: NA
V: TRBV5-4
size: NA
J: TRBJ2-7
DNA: TGTGCCAGCAGCTTGCTCGGGGGTGCCTACGAGCAGTACTTC
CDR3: CASSLLGGAYEQYF

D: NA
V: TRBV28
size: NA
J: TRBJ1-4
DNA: TGTGCCAGCAGTTTTGGAGGGGCCGGTGAAAAACTGTTTTTT
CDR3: CASSFGGAGEKLFF

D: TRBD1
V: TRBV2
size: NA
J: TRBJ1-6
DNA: TGTGCCAGCAGCGGACAGGGGAACAATTCACCCCTCCACTTT
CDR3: CASSGQGNNSPLHF

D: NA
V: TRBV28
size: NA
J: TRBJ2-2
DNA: TGTGCCAGCAGTTTACCACTCCAGGGGTTCGGCACCGGGGAGCTGTTTTTT
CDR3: CASSLPLQGFGTGELFF

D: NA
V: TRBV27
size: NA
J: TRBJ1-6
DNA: TGTGCCAGCAGTTTTATCCCCCCGGGGGATAATTCACCCCTCCACTTT
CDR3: CASSFIPPGDNSPLHF

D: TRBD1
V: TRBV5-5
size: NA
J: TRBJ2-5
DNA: TGTGCCAGCAGCTTACGACAGGGTGGGGAGACCCAGTACTTC
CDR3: CASSLRQGGETQYF

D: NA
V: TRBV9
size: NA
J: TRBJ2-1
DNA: TGTGCCAGCAGCGTAGAAGATTGGGGGCGGTTTGATGAGCAGTTCTTC
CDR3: CASSVEDWGRFDEQFF

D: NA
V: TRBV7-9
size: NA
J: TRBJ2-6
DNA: TGTGCCAGCAGTTACGACAGTAGCTCTGGGGCCAACGTCCTGACTTTC
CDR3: CASSYDSSSGANVLTF

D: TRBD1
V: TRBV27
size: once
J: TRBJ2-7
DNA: TGTGCCAGCAGTTCGCGACAGGGGCCAATTTACGAGCAGTACTTC
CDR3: CASSSRQGPIYEQYF

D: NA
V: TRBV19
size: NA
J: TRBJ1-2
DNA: TGTGCCAGTAGTATAGTTGGCAGGGGAGATAGTGGCTACACCTTC
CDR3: CASSIVGRGDSGYTF

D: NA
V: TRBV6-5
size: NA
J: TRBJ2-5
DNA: TGTGCCAGCAGTTACTCGCCAGGGCAGACCCAGTACTTC
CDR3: CASSYSPGQTQYF

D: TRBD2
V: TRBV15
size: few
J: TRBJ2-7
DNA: TGTGCCACCAGCGGAAGACTAGCGCAAGGTGAGCAGTACTTC
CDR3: CATSGRLAQGEQYF

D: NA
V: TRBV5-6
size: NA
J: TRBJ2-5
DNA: TGTGCCAGCAGCTTGTATAGTGCCGGTAAAGAGACCCAGTACTTC
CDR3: CASSLYSAGKETQYF

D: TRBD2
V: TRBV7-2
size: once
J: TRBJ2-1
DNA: TGTGCCAGCAGCTTAGGACTAGCGGGAGGTGTTGAGCAGTTCTTC
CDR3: CASSLGLAGGVEQFF

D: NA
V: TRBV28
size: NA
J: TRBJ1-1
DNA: TGTGCCAGCAGTTTTCGAGGGAACACTGAAGCTTTCTTT
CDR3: CASSFRGNTEAFF

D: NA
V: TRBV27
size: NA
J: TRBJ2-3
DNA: TGTGCCAGCAGTTTAGGAGGGAGGACAGATACGCAGTATTTT
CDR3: CASSLGGRTDTQYF

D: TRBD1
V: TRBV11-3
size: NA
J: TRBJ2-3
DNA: TGTGCCAGCAGCCCCCGGGACAGGGGTTCGGATACGCAGTATTTT
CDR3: CASSPRDRGSDTQYF

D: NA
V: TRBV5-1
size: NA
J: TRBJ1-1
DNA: TGCGCCAGCAGCTTGGGGTCTGGCACCCAGAACGCTGAAGCTTTCTTT
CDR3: CASSLGSGTQNAEAFF

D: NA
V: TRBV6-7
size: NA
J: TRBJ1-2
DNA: TGTGCCAGGTCACCGGGACAACCCTATGGCTACACCTTC
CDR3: CARSPGQPYGYTF

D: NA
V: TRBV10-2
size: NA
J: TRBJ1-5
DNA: TGCGCCAGCAGTGGACAATACAATCAGCCCCAGCATTTT
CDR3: CASSGQYNQPQHF

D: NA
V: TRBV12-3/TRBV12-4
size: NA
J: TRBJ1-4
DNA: TGTGCCAGCAGTTTGGCCAATGAAAAACTGTTTTTT
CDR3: CASSLANEKLFF

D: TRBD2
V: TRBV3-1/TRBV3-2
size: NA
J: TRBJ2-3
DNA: TGTGCCAGCAGCCAAATAACTAGCGGGAGCACAGATACGCAGTATTTT
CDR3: CASSQITSGSTDTQYF

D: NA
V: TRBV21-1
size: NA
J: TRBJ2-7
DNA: TGTGCCAGCACTAGCGACAGGGGGCGCATTAGTTTCTACGAGCAGTACTTC
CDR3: CASTSDRGRISFYEQYF

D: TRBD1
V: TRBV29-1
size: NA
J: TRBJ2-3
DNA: TGCAGCGTTGACGAGGGGGCGGATTATACAGATACGCAGTATTTT
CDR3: CSVDEGADYTDTQYF

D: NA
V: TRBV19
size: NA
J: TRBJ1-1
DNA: TGTGCCAGCACCCAGGGGAGGGTATATGGTTTGCGCCTTCGCTCGGACACTGAAGCTTTCTTT
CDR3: CASTQGRVYGLRLRSDTEAFF

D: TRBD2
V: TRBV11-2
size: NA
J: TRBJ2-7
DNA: TGTGCCAGCAGCTGGACTAGGGCCTACGAGCAGTACTTC
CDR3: CASSWTRAYEQYF

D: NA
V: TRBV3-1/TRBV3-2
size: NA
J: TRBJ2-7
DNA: TGTGCCAGCAGCCAGGGGGACATCTCCTACGAGCAGTACTTC
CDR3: CASSQGDISYEQYF

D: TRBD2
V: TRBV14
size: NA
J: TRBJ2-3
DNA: TGTGCCAGCAGCCATGCTAGCGGGAGGTACCTCACAGATACGCAGTATTTT
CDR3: CASSHASGRYLTDTQYF

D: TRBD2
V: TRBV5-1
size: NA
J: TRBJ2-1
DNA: TGCGCCAGCAGCTCGGGGACTAGCGGGGGAAGGAGGCTGTTCTTC
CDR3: CASSSGTSGGRRLFF

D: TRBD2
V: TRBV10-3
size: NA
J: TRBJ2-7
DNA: TGTGCCACTAAACCGGGGGGGGACGAGCAGTACTTC
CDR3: CATKPGGDEQYF

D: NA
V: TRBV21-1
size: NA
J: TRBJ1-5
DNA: TGTGCCAGCAGCAAACTAGTCAAGGAAGGGGATGGCAATCAGCCCCAGCATTTT
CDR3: CASSKLVKEGDGNQPQHF

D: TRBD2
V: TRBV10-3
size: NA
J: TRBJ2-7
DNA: TGTGCCATCAGTGCGGGACTAGCGGTTTTCTCCTACGAGCAGTACTTC
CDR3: CAISAGLAVFSYEQYF

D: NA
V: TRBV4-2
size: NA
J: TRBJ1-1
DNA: TGTGCCAGCAGCCAAGAAGGTAGCGGGGGCGAGACTGAAGCTTTCTTT
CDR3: CASSQEGSGGETEAFF

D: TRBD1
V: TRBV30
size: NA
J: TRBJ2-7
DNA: TGTGCCTGGAGTCCCGGGACAGTGGGCTACGAGCAGTACTTC
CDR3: CAWSPGTVGYEQYF

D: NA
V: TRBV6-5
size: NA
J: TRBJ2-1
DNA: TGTGCCAGCAGTTTTGGCAGCAATGAGCAGTTCTTC
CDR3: CASSFGSNEQFF

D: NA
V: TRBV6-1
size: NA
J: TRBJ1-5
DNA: TGTGCCAGCAGTGAACATGGGGGGGATAGCAATCAGCCCCAGCATTTT
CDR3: CASSEHGGDSNQPQHF

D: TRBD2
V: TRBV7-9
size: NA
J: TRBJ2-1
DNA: TGTGCCAGCAGGCTAGCGGGAGTAGGTGATGAGCAGTTCTTC
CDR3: CASRLAGVGDEQFF

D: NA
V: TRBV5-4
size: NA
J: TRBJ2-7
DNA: TGTGCCAGCAGCCCGGAGGGGGCGCGGGAGCAGTACTTC
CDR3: CASSPEGAREQYF

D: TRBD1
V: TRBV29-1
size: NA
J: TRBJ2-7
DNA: TGCAGCGTGAAACCAGGGGGTCTCGGCTACGAGCAGTACTTC
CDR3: CSVKPGGLGYEQYF

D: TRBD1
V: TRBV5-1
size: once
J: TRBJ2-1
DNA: TGCGCCAGTTCCCCAGGACAGGGGTACAATGAGCAGTTCTTC
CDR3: CASSPGQGYNEQFF

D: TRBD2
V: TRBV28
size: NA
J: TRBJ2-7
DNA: TGTGCCAGCAGTTTAACCGGGAGGGCGTACGAGCAGTACTTC
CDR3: CASSLTGRAYEQYF

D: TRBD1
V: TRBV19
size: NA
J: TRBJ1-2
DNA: TGTGCCAGTAGTATAACCGGGACAGCGGATGGCTACACCTTC
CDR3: CASSITGTADGYTF